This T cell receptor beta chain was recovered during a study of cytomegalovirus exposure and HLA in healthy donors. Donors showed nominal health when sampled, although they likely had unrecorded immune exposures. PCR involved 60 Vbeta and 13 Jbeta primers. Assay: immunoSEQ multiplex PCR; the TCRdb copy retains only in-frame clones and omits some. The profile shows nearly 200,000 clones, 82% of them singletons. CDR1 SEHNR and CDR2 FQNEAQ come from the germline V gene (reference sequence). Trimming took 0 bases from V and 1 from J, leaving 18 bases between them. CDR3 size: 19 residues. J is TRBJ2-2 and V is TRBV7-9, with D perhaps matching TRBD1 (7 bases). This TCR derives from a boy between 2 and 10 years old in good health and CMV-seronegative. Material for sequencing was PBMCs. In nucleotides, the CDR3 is TGTGCCAGCAGCTTAGCGAGAGGAGGGGGCCCTCAGAACACCGGGGAGCTGTTTTTT. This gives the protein CASSLARGGGPQNTGELFF.